This T cell receptor beta chain was recorded in a study of blood T cell repertoires in COVID-19. Study at large: Collection of acute and convalescent COVID-19 samples took place in the United States, Italy and Spain.

In the original analysis: Amplification from reference gene primers served as the basis for estimated nucleated cell counts. Sequencing was performed with immunoSEQ multiplex PCR; in TCRdb, only in-frame clones are kept and a portion is missing. The V and J calls and clone size are taken from that table; D and trimming were inferred from the DNA. This sample has hundreds of thousands of clones, with approximately 84% found just once. This clone was detected once. V was pared by 5 bases and J by 1 base, with 12 bases between. The germline CDR1 and CDR2 sequences are SQVTM and ANQGSEA. The CDR3 covers 14 residues.

This clonotype was obtained from a woman in her thirties who had recovered from COVID-19. Sequencing was done on a sample of peripheral blood. The chain joins TRBV29-1 to TRBJ2-4; weak D call: TRBD1 (5 bases). The CDR3 DNA is TGCAGCGTTCGATATGACAGTGCCAAAAACATTCAGTACTTC. Translating gives CSVRYDSAKNIQYF.